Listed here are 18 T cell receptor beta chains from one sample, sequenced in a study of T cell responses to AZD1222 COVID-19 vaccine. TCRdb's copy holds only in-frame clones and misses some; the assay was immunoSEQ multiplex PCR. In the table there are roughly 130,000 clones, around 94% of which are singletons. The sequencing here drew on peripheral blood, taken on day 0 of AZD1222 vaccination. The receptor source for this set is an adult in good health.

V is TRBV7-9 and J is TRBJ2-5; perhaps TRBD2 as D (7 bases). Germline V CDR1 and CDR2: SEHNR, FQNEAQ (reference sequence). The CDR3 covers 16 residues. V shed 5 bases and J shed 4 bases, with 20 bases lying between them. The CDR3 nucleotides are TGTGCCAGCAGCCCCGAGGGGGGGAGGATAAGAGAGACCCAGTACTTC. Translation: CASSPEGGRIRETQYF. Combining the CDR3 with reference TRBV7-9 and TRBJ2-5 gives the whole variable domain DTGVSQNPRHKITKRGQNVTFRCDPISEHNRLYWYRQTLGQGPEFLTYFQNEAQLEKSRLLSDRFSAERPKGSFSTLEIQRTEQGDSAMYLCASSPEGGRIRETQYFGPGTRLLVL.

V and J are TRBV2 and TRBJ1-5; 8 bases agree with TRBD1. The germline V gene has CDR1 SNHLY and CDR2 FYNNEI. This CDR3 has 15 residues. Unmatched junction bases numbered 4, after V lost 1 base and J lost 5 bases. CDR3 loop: CASSEGRGQDQPQHF. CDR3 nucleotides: TGTGCCAGCAGTGAAGGCAGGGGGCAGGATCAGCCCCAGCATTTT.

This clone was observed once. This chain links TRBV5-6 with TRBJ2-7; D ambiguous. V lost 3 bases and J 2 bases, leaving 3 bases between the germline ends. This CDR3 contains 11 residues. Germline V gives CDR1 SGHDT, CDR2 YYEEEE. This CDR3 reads CASSSPYEQYF. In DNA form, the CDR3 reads TGTGCCAGCAGCTCTCCCTACGAGCAGTACTTC. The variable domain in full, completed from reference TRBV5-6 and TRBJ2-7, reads DAGVTQSPTHLIKTRGQQVTLRCSPKSGHDTVSWYQQALGQGPQFIFQYYEEEERQRGNFPDRFSGHQFPNYSSELNVNALLLGDSALYLCASSSPYEQYFGPGTRLTVT.

CDR3: CASSRQNTEAFF. The CDR3 DNA reads as TGTGCCAGCAGCCGTCAGAACACTGAAGCTTTCTTT. This chain links TRBV3-1 (or the pseudogene TRBV3-2) with TRBJ1-1; no reliable D call. V was pared by 4 bases and J by 1 base, with 4 bases between. Germline CDR1 is LGHDT and CDR2 is YNNKEL (reference sequence). This CDR3 contains 12 residues.

The DNA of the CDR3 is TGTGCCAGCAGCGGGTCAGGTCGGGCGTTAGAGACCCAGTACTTC. Protein product: CASSGSGRALETQYF. The chain carries TRBV5-4 and TRBJ2-5; D gene ambiguous. The length of the CDR3 is 15 residues. The V and J ends lost 4 bases and 4 bases respectively, with 17 bases between them. The germline V gene has CDR1 SGHNT and CDR2 YYREEE (reference sequence).

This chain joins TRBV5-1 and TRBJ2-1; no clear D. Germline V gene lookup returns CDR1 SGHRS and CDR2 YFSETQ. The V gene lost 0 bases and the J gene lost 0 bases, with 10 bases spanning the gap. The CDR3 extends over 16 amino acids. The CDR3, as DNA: TGCGCCAGCAGCTTGGATGCGGACCCCTCCTACAATGAGCAGTTCTTC. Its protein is CASSLDADPSYNEQFF.

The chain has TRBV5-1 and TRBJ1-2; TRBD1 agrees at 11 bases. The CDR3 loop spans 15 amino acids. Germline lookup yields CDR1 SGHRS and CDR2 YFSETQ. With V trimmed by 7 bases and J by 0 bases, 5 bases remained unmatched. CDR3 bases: TGCGCCAGCTCCGGGACAGGGGGTGCTAACTATGGCTACACCTTC. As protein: CASSGTGGANYGYTF.

The CDR3 region is CASSFPGADTNYGYTF. As DNA, the CDR3 is TGTGCCAGCAGTTTCCCCGGGGCTGACACTAACTATGGCTACACCTTC. V is TRBV28 and J is TRBJ1-2; D perhaps matches TRBD1 (5 bases). Germline CDR1 MDHEN, CDR2 SYDVKM. The CDR3 totals 16 residues. The V end lost 3 bases, the J end lost 0 bases, and 14 bases lay between the germline ends.

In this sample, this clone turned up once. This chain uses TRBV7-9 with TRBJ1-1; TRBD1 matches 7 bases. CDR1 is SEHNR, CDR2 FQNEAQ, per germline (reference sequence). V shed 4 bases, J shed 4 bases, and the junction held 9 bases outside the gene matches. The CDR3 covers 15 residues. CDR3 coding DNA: TGTGCCAGCAGCTCAACAGGGGCAGGCTTCACTGAAGCTTTCTTT. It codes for CASSSTGAGFTEAFF.

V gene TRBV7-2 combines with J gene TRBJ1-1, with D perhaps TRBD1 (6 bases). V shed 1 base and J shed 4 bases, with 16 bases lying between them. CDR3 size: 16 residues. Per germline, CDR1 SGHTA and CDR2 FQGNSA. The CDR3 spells CASSLGYVGAGTEAFF. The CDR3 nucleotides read TGTGCCAGCAGCTTAGGGTATGTGGGGGCAGGCACTGAAGCTTTCTTT.

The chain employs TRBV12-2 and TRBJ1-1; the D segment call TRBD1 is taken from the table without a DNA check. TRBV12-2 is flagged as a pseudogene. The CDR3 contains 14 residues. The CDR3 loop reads CASRHRGVQTEAFF. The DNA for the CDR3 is TGTGCAAGTCGCCACAGGGGGGTACAAACTGAAGCTTTCTTT.

CDR3 in DNA: TGTGCCAGCTCACCAGTATCAAGGAATCAGCCCCAGCATTTT. Amino acid sequence: CASSPVSRNQPQHF. The rearrangement joins TRBV18 to TRBJ1-5; D call uncertain. Germline V gene data show CDR1 as KGHSH and CDR2 as LQKENI. This CDR3 comprises 14 residues. Trimming shortened V by 2 bases and J by 4 bases, and 9 bases separated the two germline ends. Full variable domain (outside the CDR3, taken from reference TRBV18 and TRBJ1-5): NAGVMQNPRHLVRRRGQEARLRCSPMKGHSHVYWYRQLPEEGLKFMVYLQKENIIDESGMPKERFSAEFPKEGPSILRIQQVVRGDSAAYFCASSPVSRNQPQHFGDGTRLSIL.

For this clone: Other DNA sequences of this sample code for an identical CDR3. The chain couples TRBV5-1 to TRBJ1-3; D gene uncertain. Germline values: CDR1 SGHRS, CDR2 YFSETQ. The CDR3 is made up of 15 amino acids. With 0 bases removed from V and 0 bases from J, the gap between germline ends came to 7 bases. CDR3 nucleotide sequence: TGCGCCAGCAGCTTGGTTGGCGACTCTGGAAACACCATATATTTT. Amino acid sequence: CASSLVGDSGNTIYF.

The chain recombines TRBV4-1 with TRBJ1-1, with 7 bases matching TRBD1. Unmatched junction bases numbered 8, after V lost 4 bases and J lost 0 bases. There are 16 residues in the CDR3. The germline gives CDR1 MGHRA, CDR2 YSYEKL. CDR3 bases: TGCGCCAGCAGCCGAGAGGGACAGACAATGAACACTGAAGCTTTCTTT. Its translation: CASSREGQTMNTEAFF.

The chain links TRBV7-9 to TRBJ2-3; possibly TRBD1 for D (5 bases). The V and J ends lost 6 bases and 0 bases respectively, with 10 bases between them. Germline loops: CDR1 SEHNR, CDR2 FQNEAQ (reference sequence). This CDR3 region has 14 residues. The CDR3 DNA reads TGTGCCAGCAGTGGCAGGGCTAGCACAGATACGCAGTATTTT. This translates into CASSGRASTDTQYF.

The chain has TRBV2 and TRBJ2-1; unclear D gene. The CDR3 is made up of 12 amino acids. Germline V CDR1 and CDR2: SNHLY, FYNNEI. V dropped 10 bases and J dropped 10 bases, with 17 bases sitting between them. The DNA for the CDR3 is TGTGCCAATCGTGGGCTACAATGGGAGCAGTTCTTC. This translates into CANRGLQWEQFF.

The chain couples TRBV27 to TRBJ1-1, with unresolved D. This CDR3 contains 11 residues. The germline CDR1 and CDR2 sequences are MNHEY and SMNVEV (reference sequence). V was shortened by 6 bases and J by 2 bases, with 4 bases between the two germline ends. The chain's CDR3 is CASRLNTEAFF. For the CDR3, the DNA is TGTGCCAGCAGGTTAAACACTGAAGCTTTCTTT.

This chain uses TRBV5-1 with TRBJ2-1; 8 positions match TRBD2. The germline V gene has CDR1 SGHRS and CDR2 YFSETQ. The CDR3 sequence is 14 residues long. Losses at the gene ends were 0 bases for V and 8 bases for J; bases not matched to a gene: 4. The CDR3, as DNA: TGCGCCAGCAGCTTGGGAGGACTAGCCTATGAGCAGTTCTTC. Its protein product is CASSLGGLAYEQFF.